This TCR beta chain was captured by sequencing in a study of type 1 and type 2 diabetes patients. Whole-study context: Donors were type 1 diabetes, type 2 diabetes, or nondiabetic controls. Study-wide findings and caveats: A median of one highly-expanded CD4+ clone, covering around 4% of reads, occurred in type 2 diabetes. With limited T2D and control samples, some T1D-only expanded clones may not be T1D-specific. Type 2 diabetes and control samples shared highly correlated V and J usage, averaging about 0.97.

The PCR template was genomic DNA. The TCR beta CDR3 region was amplified using 30 forward and 13 reverse primers. From the multiplex PCR reads, TCRdb called clonotypes with MiXCR, one entry per CDR3 protein. Counted here are fewer than 350,000 distinct CDR3 sequences, approximately 50% occurring once; the ten biggest clones make up around 13%. With respect to this clonotype: The antigen remains unidentified.

Sample: peripheral blood mononuclear cells (PBMCs). This receptor was taken from a young man with type 2 diabetes.

CDR3 region: CASSFGPLLNTEAFF. Written as DNA, the CDR3 is TGTGCCAGCAGCTTTGGCCCTTTATTGAACACTGAAGCTTTCTTT. This chain uses TRBV7-6 with TRBJ1-1; D gene unclear. V shed 3 bases and J shed 0 bases, with 11 bases lying between them. This CDR3 has 15 amino acids. Germline V lookup: CDR1 SGHVS, CDR2 FNYEAQ. Looking up the rest from reference TRBV7-6 and TRBJ1-1 gives the full variable domain: GAGVSQSPRYKVTKRGQDVALRCDPISGHVSLYWYRQALGQGPEFLTYFNYEAQQDKSGLPNDRFSAERPEGSISTLTIQRTEQRDSAMYRCASSFGPLLNTEAFFGQGTRLTVV.